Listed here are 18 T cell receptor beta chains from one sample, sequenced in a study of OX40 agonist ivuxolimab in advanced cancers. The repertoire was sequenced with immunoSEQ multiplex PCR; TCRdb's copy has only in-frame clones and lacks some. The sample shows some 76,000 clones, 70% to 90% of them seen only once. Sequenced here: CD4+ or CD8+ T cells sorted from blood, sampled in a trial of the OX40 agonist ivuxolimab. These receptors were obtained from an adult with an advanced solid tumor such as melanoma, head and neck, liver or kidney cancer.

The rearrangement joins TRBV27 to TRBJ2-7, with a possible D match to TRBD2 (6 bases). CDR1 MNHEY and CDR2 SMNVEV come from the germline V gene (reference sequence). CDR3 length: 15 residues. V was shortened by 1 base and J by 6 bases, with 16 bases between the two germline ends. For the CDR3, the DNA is TGTGCCAGCAGTTTATTGCGGGGAACCCTTGGCGAGCAGTACTTC. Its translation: CASSLLRGTLGEQYF.

For the CDR3, the DNA is TGTGCCAGCAGCTCACCCGCGCGGGGGGGGGAGCAGTACTTC. Translating it yields CASSSPARGGEQYF. The chain joins TRBV5-4 to TRBJ2-7; 9 bases line up with TRBD2. Germline-derived CDR1 and CDR2 are SGHNT and YYREEE (reference sequence). This CDR3 comprises 14 residues. V lost 3 bases to trimming and J lost 7 bases; unmatched junction nucleotides: 8.

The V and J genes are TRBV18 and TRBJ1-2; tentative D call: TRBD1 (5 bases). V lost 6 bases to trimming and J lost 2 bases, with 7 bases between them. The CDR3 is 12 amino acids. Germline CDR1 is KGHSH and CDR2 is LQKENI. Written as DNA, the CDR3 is TGTGCCAGCTCGGGGCCGAACTATGGCTACACCTTC. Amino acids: CASSGPNYGYTF. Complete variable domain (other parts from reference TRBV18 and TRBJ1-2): NAGVMQNPRHLVRRRGQEARLRCSPMKGHSHVYWYRQLPEEGLKFMVYLQKENIIDESGMPKERFSAEFPKEGPSILRIQQVVRGDSAAYFCASSGPNYGYTFGSGTRLTVV.

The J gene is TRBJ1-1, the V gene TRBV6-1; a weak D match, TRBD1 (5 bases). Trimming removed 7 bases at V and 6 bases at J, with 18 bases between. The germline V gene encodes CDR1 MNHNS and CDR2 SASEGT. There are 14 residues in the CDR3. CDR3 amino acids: CASTSYEGSSEAFF. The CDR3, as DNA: TGTGCCAGCACCTCATATGAGGGGTCTTCTGAAGCTTTCTTT.

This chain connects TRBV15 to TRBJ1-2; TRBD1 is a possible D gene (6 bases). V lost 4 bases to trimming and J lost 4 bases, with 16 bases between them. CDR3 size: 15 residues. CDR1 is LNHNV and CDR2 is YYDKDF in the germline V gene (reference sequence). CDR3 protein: CATSTGQSPVYGYTF. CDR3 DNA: TGTGCCACCAGCACAGGACAGTCCCCCGTCTATGGCTACACCTTC.

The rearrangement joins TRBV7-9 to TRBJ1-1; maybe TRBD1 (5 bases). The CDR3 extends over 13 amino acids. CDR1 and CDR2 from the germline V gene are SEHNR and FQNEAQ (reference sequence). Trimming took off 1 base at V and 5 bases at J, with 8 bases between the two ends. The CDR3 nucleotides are TGTGCCAGCAGCTTAGACAGGCAAACTGAAGCTTTCTTT. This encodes CASSLDRQTEAFF.

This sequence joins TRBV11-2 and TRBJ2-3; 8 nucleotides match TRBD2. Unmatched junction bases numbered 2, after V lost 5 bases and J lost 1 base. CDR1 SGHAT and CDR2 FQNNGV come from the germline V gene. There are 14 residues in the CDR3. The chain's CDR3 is CASSQTSGTDTQYF. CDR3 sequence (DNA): TGTGCCAGCAGCCAGACTAGCGGCACAGATACGCAGTATTTT.

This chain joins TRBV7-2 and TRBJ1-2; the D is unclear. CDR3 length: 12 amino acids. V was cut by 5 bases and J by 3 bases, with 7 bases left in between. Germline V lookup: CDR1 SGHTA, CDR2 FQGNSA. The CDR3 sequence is CASSGVDYGYTF. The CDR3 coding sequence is TGTGCCAGCAGCGGGGTGGACTATGGCTACACCTTC. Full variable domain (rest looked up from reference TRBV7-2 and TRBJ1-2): GAGVSQSPSNKVTEKGKDVELRCDPISGHTALYWYRQSLGQGLEFLIYFQGNSAPDKSGLPSDRFSAERTGGSVSTLTIQRTQQEDSAVYLCASSGVDYGYTFGSGTRLTVV.

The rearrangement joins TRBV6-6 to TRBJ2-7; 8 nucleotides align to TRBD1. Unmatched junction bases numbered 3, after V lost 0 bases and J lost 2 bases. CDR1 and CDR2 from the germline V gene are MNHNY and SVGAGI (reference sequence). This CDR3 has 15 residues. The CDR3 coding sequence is TGTGCCAGCAGTTACTCGAAGACAGGGGCCTACGAGCAGTACTTC. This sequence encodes CASSYSKTGAYEQYF.

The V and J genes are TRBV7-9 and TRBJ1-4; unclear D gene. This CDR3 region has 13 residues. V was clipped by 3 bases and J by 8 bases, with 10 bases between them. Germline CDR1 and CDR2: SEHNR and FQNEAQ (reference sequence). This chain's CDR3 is CASSFMVGEKLFF. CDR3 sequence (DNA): TGTGCCAGCAGCTTTATGGTCGGGGAAAAACTGTTTTTT.

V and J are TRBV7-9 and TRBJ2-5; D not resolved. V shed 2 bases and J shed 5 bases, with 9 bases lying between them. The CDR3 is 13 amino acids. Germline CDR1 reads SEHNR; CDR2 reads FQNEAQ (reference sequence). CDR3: CASSLPPGETQYF. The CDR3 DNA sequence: TGTGCCAGCAGCTTACCTCCTGGGGAGACCCAGTACTTC.

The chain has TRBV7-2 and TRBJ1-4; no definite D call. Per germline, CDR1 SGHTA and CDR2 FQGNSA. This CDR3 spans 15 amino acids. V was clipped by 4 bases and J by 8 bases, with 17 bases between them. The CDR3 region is CASSSRASRGEKLFF. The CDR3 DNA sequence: TGTGCCAGCAGCTCCCGAGCGAGTCGAGGAGAAAAACTGTTTTTT. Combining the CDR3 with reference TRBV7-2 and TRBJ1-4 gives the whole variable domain GAGVSQSPSNKVTEKGKDVELRCDPISGHTALYWYRQSLGQGLEFLIYFQGNSAPDKSGLPSDRFSAERTGGSVSTLTIQRTQQEDSAVYLCASSSRASRGEKLFFGSGTQLSVL.

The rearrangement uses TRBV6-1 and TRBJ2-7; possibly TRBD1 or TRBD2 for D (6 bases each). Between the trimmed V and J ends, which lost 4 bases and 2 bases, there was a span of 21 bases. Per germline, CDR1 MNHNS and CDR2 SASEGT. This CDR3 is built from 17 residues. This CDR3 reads CASSAGAQGTFPYEQYF. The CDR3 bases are TGTGCCAGCAGTGCGGGGGCTCAGGGGACTTTCCCCTACGAGCAGTACTTC.

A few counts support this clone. The CDR3 DNA follows: TGTGCCTGGGATCCAGGGACCGATTCACCCCTCCACTTT. It specifies CAWDPGTDSPLHF. This chain connects TRBV30 to TRBJ1-6, with a weak D call TRBD1 (5 bases). CDR3 length equals 13 residues. Germline CDR1 is GTSNPN and CDR2 is SVGIG (reference sequence). Trimming shortened V by 5 bases and J by 8 bases, and 13 bases separated the two germline ends.

CDR3 sequence: CASNRPHSYEQYF. CDR3 sequence (DNA): TGTGCCAGTAACAGGCCCCACTCCTACGAGCAGTACTTC. The chain recombines TRBV28 with TRBJ2-7, with TRBD1 as a possible D gene (5 bases). Germline CDR1 and CDR2: MDHEN and SYDVKM. V dropped 9 bases and J dropped 0 bases, with 12 bases sitting between them. The CDR3 sequence is 13 residues long.

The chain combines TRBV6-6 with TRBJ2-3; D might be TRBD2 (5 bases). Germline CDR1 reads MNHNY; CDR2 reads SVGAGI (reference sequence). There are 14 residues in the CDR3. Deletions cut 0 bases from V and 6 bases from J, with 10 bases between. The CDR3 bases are TGTGCCAGCAGTTACTCGGCTAGCAGGGATACGCAGTATTTT. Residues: CASSYSASRDTQYF.

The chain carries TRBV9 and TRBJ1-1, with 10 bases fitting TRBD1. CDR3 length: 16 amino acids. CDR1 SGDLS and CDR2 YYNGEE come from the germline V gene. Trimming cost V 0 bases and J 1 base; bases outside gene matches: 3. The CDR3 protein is CASSVEGQGTNTEAFF. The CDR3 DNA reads TGTGCCAGCAGCGTAGAGGGACAGGGGACGAACACTGAAGCTTTCTTT. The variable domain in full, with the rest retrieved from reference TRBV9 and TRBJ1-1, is DSGVTQTPKHLITATGQRVTLRCSPRSGDLSVYWYQQSLDQGLQFLIQYYNGEERAKGNILERFSAQQFPDLHSELNLSSLELGDSALYFCASSVEGQGTNTEAFFGQGTRLTVV.

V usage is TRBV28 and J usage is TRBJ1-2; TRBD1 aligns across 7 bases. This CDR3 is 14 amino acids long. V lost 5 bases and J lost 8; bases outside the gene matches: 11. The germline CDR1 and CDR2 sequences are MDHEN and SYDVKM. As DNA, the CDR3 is TGTGCCAGCAGTAAAGACAGGGCTACTCGGGGCTACACCTTC. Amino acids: CASSKDRATRGYTF.